The 8 T cell receptor beta chains below were found in one sample sequenced in a study of Ad26.COV2.S vaccination and SARS-CoV-2 variants. Sequenced by immunoSEQ multiplex PCR; TCRdb stores in-frame clones only, minus some. The data contain around 450,000 clones, 80% to 90% of them singletons. The sample's treatment: some 19 received Ad26.COV2.S at low or high dose, single or two shots; roughly five received placebo; per-sample allocation not given. It was on day 63 after the first vaccine or placebo injection that samples were taken. The sample here was peripheral blood, taken in a trial of Ad26.COV2.S vaccine versus placebo. The receptors were sampled from a person aged 18-60 years who received the Ad26.COV2.S COVID-19 vaccine or a placebo.

CDR3 residues: CSVAWTGGLNTEAFF. For the CDR3, the DNA is TGCAGCGTTGCGTGGACAGGGGGTTTGAACACTGAAGCTTTCTTT. The chain is built from TRBV29-1 and TRBJ1-1; 10 bases are shared with TRBD1. V lost 4 bases to trimming and J lost 0 bases; unmatched junction nucleotides: 5. The germline V gene encodes CDR1 SQVTM and CDR2 ANQGSEA. This CDR3 region has 15 residues. Variable domain in full (rest from reference TRBV29-1 and TRBJ1-1): SAVISQKPSRDICQRGTSLTIQCQVDSQVTMMFWYRQQPGQSLTLIATANQGSEATYESGFVIDKFPISRPNLTFSTLTVSNMSPEDSSIYLCSVAWTGGLNTEAFFGQGTRLTVV.

This rearrangement joins TRBV18 to TRBJ2-7, with D possibly TRBD2 on 6 matching bases. Trimming stripped 3 bases from V and 5 bases from J, with 20 bases between. CDR3 size: 16 residues. Germline CDR1 is KGHSH and CDR2 is LQKENI. CDR3 sequence (DNA): TGTGCCAGCTCACCGGCCGCGGGGCGGCTAGTCAACGAGCAGTACTTC. This codes for CASSPAAGRLVNEQYF.

V usage is TRBV7-2 and J usage is TRBJ2-4; 8 bases line up with TRBD2. Per the germline V gene, CDR1 is SGHTA and CDR2 is FQGNSA. Trimming removed 7 bases from V and 8 bases from J; junction bases left unmatched: 16. CDR3 length: 16 amino acids. DNA of the CDR3: TGTGCCAGCAAGAGGGGCACGTTGGGACTAGTCGACATTCAGTACTTC. It is translated as CASKRGTLGLVDIQYF. Complete variable domain (other parts from reference TRBV7-2 and TRBJ2-4): GAGVSQSPSNKVTEKGKDVELRCDPISGHTALYWYRQSLGQGLEFLIYFQGNSAPDKSGLPSDRFSAERTGGSVSTLTIQRTQQEDSAVYLCASKRGTLGLVDIQYFGAGTRLSVL.

The chain recombines TRBV7-8 with TRBJ2-5; TRBD1 is a possible D gene (5 bases). The CDR3 is 16 residues long. The V and J ends lost 2 bases and 5 bases respectively, with 18 bases between them. Germline V gene lookup returns CDR1 SGHVS and CDR2 FQNEAQ. The CDR3 spells CASSLFAGSGWETQYF. CDR3 sequence (DNA): TGTGCCAGCAGCTTATTTGCAGGGTCAGGATGGGAGACCCAGTACTTC.

The chain couples TRBV7-3 to TRBJ2-7, with a possible D match to TRBD1 (6 bases). Germline V gene sequence: CDR1 SGHTA, CDR2 FQGTGA. Trimming left V 5 bases short and J 0 bases short, with 17 bases between. This CDR3 region has 16 residues. The CDR3 DNA follows: TGTGCCAGCAGCCCTGATAGCTGGGGGCTCTCCTACGAGCAGTACTTC. This encodes CASSPDSWGLSYEQYF.

V usage is TRBV6-6 and J usage is TRBJ2-7, with TRBD1 identical over 9 bases. CDR3 length: 13 residues. The ends lost 4 bases at V and 4 bases at J; junction bases unmatched: 2. The V gene's germline CDR1 is MNHNY and CDR2 SVGAGI (reference sequence). The CDR3 spells CASSWDREYEQYF. The CDR3 DNA reads TGTGCCAGCAGTTGGGACAGGGAATACGAGCAGTACTTC.

A remark on this clone: In the same sample, other DNA sequences code for this CDR3. The V call is TRBV9, the J call TRBJ1-1; D possibly corresponds to TRBD1 (6 bases). The V and J ends lost 0 bases and 0 bases respectively, with 9 bases between them. The CDR3 is 15 residues long. Germline CDR1 SGDLS, CDR2 YYNGEE. The CDR3 sequence: CASSVGGQLNTEAFF. CDR3 nucleotide sequence: TGTGCCAGCAGCGTAGGTGGACAGCTGAACACTGAAGCTTTCTTT.

The genes are TRBV7-8 and TRBJ1-1; possibly TRBD1 for D (5 bases). The CDR3 is 13 amino acids. The V end lost 5 bases, the J end lost 5 bases, and 12 bases lay between the germline ends. Germline CDR1 SGHVS, CDR2 FQNEAQ. CDR3 sequence reads: CASSRVGVTEAFF. The CDR3 bases are TGTGCCAGCAGCCGAGTGGGGGTTACTGAAGCTTTCTTT.